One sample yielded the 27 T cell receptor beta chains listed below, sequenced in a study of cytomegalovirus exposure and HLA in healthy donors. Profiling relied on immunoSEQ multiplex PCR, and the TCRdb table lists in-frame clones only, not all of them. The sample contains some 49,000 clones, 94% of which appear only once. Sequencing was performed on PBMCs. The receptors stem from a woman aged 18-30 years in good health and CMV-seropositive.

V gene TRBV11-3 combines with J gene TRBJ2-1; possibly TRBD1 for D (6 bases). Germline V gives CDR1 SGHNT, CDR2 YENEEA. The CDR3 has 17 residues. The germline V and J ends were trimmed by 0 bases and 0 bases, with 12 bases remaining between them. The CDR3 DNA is TGTGCCAGCAGCTTAGATGGGGGACAAATCTCCTACAATGAGCAGTTCTTC. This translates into CASSLDGGQISYNEQFF.

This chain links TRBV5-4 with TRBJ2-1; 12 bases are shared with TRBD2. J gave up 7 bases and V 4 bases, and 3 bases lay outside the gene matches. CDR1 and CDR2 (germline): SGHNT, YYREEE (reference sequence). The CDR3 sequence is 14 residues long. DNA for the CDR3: TGTGCCAGCAGCCTAGCGGGAGGGCCTAATGAGCAGTTCTTC. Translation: CASSLAGGPNEQFF.

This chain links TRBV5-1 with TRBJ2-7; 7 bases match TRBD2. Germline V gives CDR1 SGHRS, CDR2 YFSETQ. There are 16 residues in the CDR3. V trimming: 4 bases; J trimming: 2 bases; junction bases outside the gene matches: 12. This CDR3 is CASSHTTSVDTYEQYF. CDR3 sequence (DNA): TGCGCCAGCAGCCATACTACTAGCGTCGACACCTACGAGCAGTACTTC.

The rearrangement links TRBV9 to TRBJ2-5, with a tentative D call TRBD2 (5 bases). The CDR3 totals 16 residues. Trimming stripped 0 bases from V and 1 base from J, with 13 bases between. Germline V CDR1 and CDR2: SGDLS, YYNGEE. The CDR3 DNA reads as TGTGCCAGCAGCGTAGCTGCGAGGGCCTCCCAAGAGACCCAGTACTTC. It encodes CASSVAARASQETQYF.

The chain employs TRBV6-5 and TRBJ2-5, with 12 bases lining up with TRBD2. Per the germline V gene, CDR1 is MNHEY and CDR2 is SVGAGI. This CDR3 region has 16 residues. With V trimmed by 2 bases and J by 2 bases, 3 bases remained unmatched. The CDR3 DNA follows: TGTGCCAGCAGTTACCGTGGACTAGCGGGACAAGAGACCCAGTACTTC. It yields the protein CASSYRGLAGQETQYF.

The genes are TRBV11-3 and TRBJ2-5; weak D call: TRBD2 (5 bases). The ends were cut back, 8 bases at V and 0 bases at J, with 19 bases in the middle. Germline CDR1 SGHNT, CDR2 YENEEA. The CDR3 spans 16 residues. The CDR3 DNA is TGTGCCAGCTTAAGGAGGCCAGCCCCGTACCAAGAGACCCAGTACTTC. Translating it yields CASLRRPAPYQETQYF.

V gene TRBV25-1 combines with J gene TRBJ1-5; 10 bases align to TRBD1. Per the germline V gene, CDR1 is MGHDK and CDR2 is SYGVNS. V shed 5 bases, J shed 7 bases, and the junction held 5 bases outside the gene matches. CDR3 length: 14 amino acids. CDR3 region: CASSRTGGEQPQHF. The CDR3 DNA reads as TGTGCCAGCAGTCGGACAGGGGGTGAGCAGCCCCAGCATTTT.

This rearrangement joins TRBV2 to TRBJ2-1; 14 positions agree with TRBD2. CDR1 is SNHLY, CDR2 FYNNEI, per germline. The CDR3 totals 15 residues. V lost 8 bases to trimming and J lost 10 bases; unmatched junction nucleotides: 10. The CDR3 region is CASATTGLAGDEQFF. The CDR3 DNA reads TGTGCCAGCGCCACCACGGGACTAGCGGGAGACGAGCAGTTCTTC.

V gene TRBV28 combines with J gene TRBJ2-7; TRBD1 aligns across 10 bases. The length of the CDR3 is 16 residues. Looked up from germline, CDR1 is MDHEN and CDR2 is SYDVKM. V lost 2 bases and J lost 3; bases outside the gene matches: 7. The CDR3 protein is CASSLRQGQGNYEQYF. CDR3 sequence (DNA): TGTGCCAGCAGTTTACGCCAGGGACAGGGGAACTACGAGCAGTACTTC.

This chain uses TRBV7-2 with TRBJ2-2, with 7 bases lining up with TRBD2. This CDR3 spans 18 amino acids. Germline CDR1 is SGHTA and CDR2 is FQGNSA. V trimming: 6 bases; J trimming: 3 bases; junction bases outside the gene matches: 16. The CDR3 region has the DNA TGTGCCAGCAGAAAACCCATACGTGGGCTAGCGGACACCGGGGAGCTGTTTTTT. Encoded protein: CASRKPIRGLADTGELFF.

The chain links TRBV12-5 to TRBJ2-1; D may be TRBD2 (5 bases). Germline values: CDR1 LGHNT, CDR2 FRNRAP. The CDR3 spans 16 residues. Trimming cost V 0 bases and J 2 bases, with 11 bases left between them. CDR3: CASGLVQEAAYNEQFF. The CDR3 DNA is TGTGCTAGTGGTTTGGTTCAGGAGGCCGCCTACAATGAGCAGTTCTTC.

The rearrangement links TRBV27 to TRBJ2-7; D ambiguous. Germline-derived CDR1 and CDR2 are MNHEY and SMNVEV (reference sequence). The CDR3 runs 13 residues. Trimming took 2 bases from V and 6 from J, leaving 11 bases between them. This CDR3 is CASSLVGVTEQYF. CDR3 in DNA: TGTGCCAGCAGTTTAGTTGGAGTAACCGAGCAGTACTTC.

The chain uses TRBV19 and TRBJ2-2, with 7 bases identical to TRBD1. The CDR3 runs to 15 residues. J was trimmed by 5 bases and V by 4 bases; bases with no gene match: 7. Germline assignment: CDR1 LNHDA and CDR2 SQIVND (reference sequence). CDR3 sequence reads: CASSTQGSDTGELFF. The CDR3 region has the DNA TGTGCCAGTAGTACACAGGGGAGCGATACCGGGGAGCTGTTTTTT.

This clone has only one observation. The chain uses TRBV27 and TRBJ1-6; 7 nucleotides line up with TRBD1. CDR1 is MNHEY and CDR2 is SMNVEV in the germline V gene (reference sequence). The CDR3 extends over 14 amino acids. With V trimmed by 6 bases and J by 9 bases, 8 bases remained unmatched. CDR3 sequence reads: CASSRQGLTSPLHF. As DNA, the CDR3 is TGTGCCAGCAGCAGACAGGGTTTGACTTCACCCCTCCACTTT.

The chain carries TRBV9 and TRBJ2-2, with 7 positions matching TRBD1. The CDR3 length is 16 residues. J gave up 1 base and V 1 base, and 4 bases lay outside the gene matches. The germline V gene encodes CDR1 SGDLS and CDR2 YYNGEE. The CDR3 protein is CASSVPTGENTGELFF. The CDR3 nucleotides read TGTGCCAGCAGCGTACCCACAGGGGAGAACACCGGGGAGCTGTTTTTT. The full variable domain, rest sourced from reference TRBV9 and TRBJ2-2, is DSGVTQTPKHLITATGQRVTLRCSPRSGDLSVYWYQQSLDQGLQFLIQYYNGEERAKGNILERFSAQQFPDLHSELNLSSLELGDSALYFCASSVPTGENTGELFFGEGSRLTVL.

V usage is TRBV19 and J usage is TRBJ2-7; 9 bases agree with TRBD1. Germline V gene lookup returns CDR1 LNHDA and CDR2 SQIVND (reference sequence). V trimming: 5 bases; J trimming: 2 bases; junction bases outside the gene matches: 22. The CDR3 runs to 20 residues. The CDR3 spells CASSPRVTLSRGQGTYEQYF. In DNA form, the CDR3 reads TGTGCCAGTAGTCCCCGGGTCACGTTGTCCCGGGGACAGGGAACCTACGAGCAGTACTTC.

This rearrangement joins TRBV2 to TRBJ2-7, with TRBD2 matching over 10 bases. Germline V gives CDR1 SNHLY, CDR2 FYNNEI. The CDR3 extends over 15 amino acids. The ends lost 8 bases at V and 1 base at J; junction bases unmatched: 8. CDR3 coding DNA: TGTGCCAGCTCCCGGACTAGCGGCCGTTCCTACGAGCAGTACTTC. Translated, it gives CASSRTSGRSYEQYF.

The CDR3 region has the DNA TGTGCCAGCAGCTACCCTCGGCCGGAGCCCGGGGAGCTGTTTTTT. This codes for CASSYPRPEPGELFF. The V and J genes are TRBV7-2 and TRBJ2-2; D not resolved. The CDR3 spans 15 residues. CDR1 and CDR2 (germline): SGHTA, FQGNSA. The ends were cut back, 4 bases at V and 6 bases at J, with 15 bases in the middle. The variable domain in full, completed from reference TRBV7-2 and TRBJ2-2, reads GAGVSQSPSNKVTEKGKDVELRCDPISGHTALYWYRQSLGQGLEFLIYFQGNSAPDKSGLPSDRFSAERTGGSVSTLTIQRTQQEDSAVYLCASSYPRPEPGELFFGEGSRLTVL.

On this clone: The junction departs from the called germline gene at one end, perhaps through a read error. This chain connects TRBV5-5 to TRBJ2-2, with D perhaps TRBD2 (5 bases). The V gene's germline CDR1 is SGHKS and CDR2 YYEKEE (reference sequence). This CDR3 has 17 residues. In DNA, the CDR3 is TGTGCCAGCAGCTTGGAGGGTCTAGCCCAGAACTCCGGGGAGCTGTTTTTT. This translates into CASSLEGLAQNSGELFF.

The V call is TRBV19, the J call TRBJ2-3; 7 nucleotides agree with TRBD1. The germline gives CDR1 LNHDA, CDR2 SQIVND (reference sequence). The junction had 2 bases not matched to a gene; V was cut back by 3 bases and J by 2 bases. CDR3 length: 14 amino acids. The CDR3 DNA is TGTGCCAGTAGTATTACAGGGGACACAGATACGCAGTATTTT. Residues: CASSITGDTDTQYF.

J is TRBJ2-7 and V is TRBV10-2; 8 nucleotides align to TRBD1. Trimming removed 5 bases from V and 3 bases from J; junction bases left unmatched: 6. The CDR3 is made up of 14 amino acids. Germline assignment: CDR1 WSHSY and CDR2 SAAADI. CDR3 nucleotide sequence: TGCGCCAGCAGTAGAACCGGGACAGGCTACGAGCAGTACTTC. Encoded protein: CASSRTGTGYEQYF.

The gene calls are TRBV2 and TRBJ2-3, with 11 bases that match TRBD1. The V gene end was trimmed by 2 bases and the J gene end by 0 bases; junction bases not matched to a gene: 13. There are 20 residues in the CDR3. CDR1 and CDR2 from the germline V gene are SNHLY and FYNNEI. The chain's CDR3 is CASSERTGGLRESSTDTQYF. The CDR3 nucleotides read TGTGCCAGCAGTGAACGGACAGGGGGCCTGAGGGAGTCTAGCACAGATACGCAGTATTTT.

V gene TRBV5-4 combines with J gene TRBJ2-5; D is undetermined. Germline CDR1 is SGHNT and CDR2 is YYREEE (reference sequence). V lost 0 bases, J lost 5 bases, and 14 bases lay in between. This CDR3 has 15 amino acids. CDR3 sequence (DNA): TGTGCCAGCAGCTTGGCCGCGGCTGTGAGGGAGACCCAGTACTTC. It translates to CASSLAAAVRETQYF. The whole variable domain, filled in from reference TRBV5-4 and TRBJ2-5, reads ETGVTQSPTHLIKTRGQQVTLRCSSQSGHNTVSWYQQALGQGPQFIFQYYREEENGRGNFPPRFSGLQFPNYSSELNVNALELDDSALYLCASSLAAAVRETQYFGPGTRLLVL.

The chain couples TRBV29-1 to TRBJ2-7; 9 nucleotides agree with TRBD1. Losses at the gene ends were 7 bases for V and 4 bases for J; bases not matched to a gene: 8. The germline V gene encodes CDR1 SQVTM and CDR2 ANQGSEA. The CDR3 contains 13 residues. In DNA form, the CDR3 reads TGCAGCGCAGCCGACAGGGGGGGTTACGAGCAGTACTTC. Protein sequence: CSAADRGGYEQYF.

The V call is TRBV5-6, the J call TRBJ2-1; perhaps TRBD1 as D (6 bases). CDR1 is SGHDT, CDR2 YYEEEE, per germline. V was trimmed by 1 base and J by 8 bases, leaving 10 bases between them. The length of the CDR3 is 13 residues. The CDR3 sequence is CASSLQGYDEQFF. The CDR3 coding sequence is TGTGCCAGCAGCTTGCAGGGGTACGATGAGCAGTTCTTC.

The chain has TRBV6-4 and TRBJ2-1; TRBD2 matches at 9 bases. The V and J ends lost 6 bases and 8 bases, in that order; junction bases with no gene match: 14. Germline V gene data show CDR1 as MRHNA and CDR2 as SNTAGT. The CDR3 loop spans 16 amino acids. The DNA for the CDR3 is TGTGCCAGCAGCCCCCTGGCGGCGGGAGGGCCCGATGAGCAGTTCTTC. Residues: CASSPLAAGGPDEQFF.

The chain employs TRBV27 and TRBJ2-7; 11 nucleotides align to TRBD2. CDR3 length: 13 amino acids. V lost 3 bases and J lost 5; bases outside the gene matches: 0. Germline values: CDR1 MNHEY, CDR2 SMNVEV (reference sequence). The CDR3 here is CASSLGLADEQYF. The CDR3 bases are TGTGCCAGCAGTTTGGGACTAGCGGACGAGCAGTACTTC.